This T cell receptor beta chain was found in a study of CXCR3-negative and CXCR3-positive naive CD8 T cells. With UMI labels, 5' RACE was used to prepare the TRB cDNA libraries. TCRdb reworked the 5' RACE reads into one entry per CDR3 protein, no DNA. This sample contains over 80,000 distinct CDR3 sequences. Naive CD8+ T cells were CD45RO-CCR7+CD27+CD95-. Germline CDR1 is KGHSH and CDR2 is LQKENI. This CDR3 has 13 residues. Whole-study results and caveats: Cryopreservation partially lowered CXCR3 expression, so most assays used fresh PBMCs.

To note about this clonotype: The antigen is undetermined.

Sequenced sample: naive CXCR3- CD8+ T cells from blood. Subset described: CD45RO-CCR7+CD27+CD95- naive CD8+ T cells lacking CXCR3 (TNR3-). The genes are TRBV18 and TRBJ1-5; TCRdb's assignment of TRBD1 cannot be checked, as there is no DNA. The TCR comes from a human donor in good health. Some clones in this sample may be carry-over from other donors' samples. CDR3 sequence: CASSLPSNQPQHF.